The 28 T cell receptor beta chains listed next were all sequenced from one sample in a study of PD-L1 blockade in urothelial cancer. Regarding time point: peripheral blood 6 weeks after treatment start. The table came from immunoSEQ multiplex PCR; TCRdb's copy has only in-frame clones and leaves some out. This table has roughly 76,000 clones, more than 85% appearing once. The source material was PBMCs, sampled around atezolizumab (anti-PD-L1) treatment. The receptors derive from a woman aged 80 or older with urothelial cancer.

V gene TRBV10-2 combines with J gene TRBJ2-3; weak D call: TRBD1 (5 bases). CDR3 length equals 17 residues. V was clipped by 6 bases and J by 3 bases, with 22 bases between them. The germline V gene has CDR1 WSHSY and CDR2 SAAADI. The CDR3 sequence is CASRASQKRKGTDTQYF. CDR3 nucleotide sequence: TGCGCCAGCAGGGCTTCGCAGAAACGAAAGGGGACAGATACGCAGTATTTT.

V gene TRBV6-6 combines with J gene TRBJ2-3; D perhaps matches TRBD2 (6 bases). The CDR3 runs 16 residues. Trimming stripped 2 bases from V and 3 bases from J, with 15 bases between. Germline V lookup: CDR1 MNHNY, CDR2 SVGAGI (reference sequence). The CDR3 loop reads CASSYRGGMSTDTQYF. In DNA, the CDR3 is TGTGCCAGCAGTTACAGGGGCGGGATGTCGACAGATACGCAGTATTTT.

The rearrangement joins TRBV10-1 to TRBJ1-1; D not certain. The V and J ends lost 0 bases and 0 bases respectively, with 14 bases between them. The CDR3 totals 17 residues. Per germline, CDR1 WNHNN and CDR2 SYGVQD (reference sequence). Written as DNA, the CDR3 is TGCGCCAGCAGTGAGTCAGCGGGCAACCCGATGAACACTGAAGCTTTCTTT. Its translation is CASSESAGNPMNTEAFF.

This chain uses TRBV27 with TRBJ2-7; TRBD2 is a possible D gene (5 bases). The CDR3 covers 14 residues. Trimming left V 4 bases short and J 3 bases short, with 13 bases between. Per germline, CDR1 MNHEY and CDR2 SMNVEV (reference sequence). This CDR3 is CASSYSDLLYEQYF. For the CDR3, the DNA is TGTGCCAGCAGTTACTCGGACTTACTCTACGAGCAGTACTTC.

This sequence joins TRBV19 and TRBJ1-5, with D possibly matching TRBD1 (6 bases). The V gene lost 7 bases and the J gene lost 4 bases, with 14 bases spanning the gap. This CDR3 is built from 14 residues. The germline V gene has CDR1 LNHDA and CDR2 SQIVND (reference sequence). The CDR3 sequence: CASKRGQGNQPQHF. The DNA of the CDR3 is TGTGCCAGTAAACGAGGGCAGGGGAATCAGCCCCAGCATTTT.

The genes are TRBV19 and TRBJ1-4; possibly TRBD1 for D (5 bases). Germline loops: CDR1 LNHDA, CDR2 SQIVND (reference sequence). Trimming left V 4 bases short and J 2 bases short, with 14 bases between. The CDR3 is 16 residues long. As DNA, the CDR3 is TGTGCCAGTAGTACCGTGCAGGGAGGCACTAATGAAAAACTGTTTTTT. Amino acids: CASSTVQGGTNEKLFF.

The chain is built from TRBV6-1 and TRBJ2-7; the match to TRBD2 covers 9 bases. The V segment lost 7 bases and the J segment 3 bases; nucleotides outside the gene matches: 7. Germline V gene sequence: CDR1 MNHNS, CDR2 SASEGT. The CDR3 spans 14 residues. The CDR3 region has the DNA TGTGCCAGCAACCCGACTAGCGGAAGCTACGAGCAGTACTTC. This translates into CASNPTSGSYEQYF.

The rearrangement joins TRBV19 to TRBJ2-5; no clear D gene. Germline CDR1 LNHDA, CDR2 SQIVND (reference sequence). V gave up 0 bases and J gave up 5 bases, with 10 bases separating them. The CDR3 length is 14 residues. The CDR3 spells CASSIDPARETQYF. The CDR3 nucleotides read TGTGCCAGTAGTATAGACCCGGCGCGGGAGACCCAGTACTTC.

The chain couples TRBV7-3 to TRBJ2-2, with 9 nucleotides matching TRBD1. The germline V gene encodes CDR1 SGHTA and CDR2 FQGTGA. This CDR3 spans 15 amino acids. The J segment lost 1 base and the V segment lost 8 bases, leaving 5 bases of the junction unmatched. CDR3 residues: CASQKGQGNTGELFF. Written as DNA, the CDR3 is TGTGCCAGCCAAAAGGGACAGGGGAACACCGGGGAGCTGTTTTTT.

The V gene is TRBV9, the J gene TRBJ2-1, with no clear D. Germline-derived CDR1 and CDR2 are SGDLS and YYNGEE. The CDR3 has 14 residues. The V gene lost 0 bases and the J gene lost 7 bases, with 11 bases spanning the gap. The CDR3 DNA reads as TGTGCCAGCAGCGTAGACGGGTTTAGGAATGAGCAGTTCTTC. The encoded protein is CASSVDGFRNEQFF.

The CDR3 protein is CASSLGPILQGSNQPQHF. DNA for the CDR3: TGTGCCAGCTCACTAGGGCCAATCCTCCAGGGAAGCAATCAGCCCCAGCATTTT. The rearrangement uses TRBV18 and TRBJ1-5; tentative D call: TRBD1 (5 bases). Germline CDR1 and CDR2: KGHSH and LQKENI. Trimming took off 4 bases at V and 1 base at J, with 20 bases between the two ends. This CDR3 is built from 18 residues.

This chain connects TRBV30 to TRBJ2-1, with 7 bases aligning to TRBD2. V was clipped by 5 bases and J by 8 bases; unmatched bases: 6. The CDR3 covers 12 residues. Per the germline V gene, CDR1 is GTSNPN and CDR2 is SVGIG (reference sequence). CDR3: CAWGWGGDEQFF. In DNA, the CDR3 is TGTGCCTGGGGCTGGGGAGGGGATGAGCAGTTCTTC. The entire variable domain, with the rest obtained from reference TRBV30 and TRBJ2-1, is as follows: SQTIHQWPATLVQPVGSPLSLECTVEGTSNPNLYWYRQAAGRGLQLLFYSVGIGQISSEVPQNLSASRPQDRQFILSSKKLLLSDSGFYLCAWGWGGDEQFFGPGTRLTVL.

The rearrangement uses TRBV5-1 and TRBJ2-1, with 9 bases identical to TRBD2. From germline, CDR1 is SGHRS and CDR2 YFSETQ. This CDR3 is built from 15 residues. Trimming cost V 0 bases and J 5 bases; bases outside gene matches: 3. The CDR3 protein is CASSLVSGRDNEQFF. CDR3 nucleotides: TGCGCCAGCAGCTTGGTTAGCGGGAGAGACAATGAGCAGTTCTTC.

This chain joins TRBV27 and TRBJ2-6; D is uncertain. The CDR3 extends over 13 amino acids. Germline CDR1 and CDR2: MNHEY and SMNVEV (reference sequence). V gave up 7 bases and J gave up 1 base, with 5 bases separating them. CDR3 coding DNA: TGTGCCAGCACCCAATCTGGGGCCAACGTCCTGACTTTC. Translating gives CASTQSGANVLTF. The full variable domain, completed using reference TRBV27 and TRBJ2-6, is EAQVTQNPRYLITVTGKKLTVTCSQNMNHEYMSWYRQDPGLGLRQIYYSMNVEVTDKGDVPEGYKVSRKEKRNFPLILESPSPNQTSLYFCASTQSGANVLTFGAGSRLTVL.

J is TRBJ2-1 and V is TRBV9, with D unclear. V was shortened by 1 base and J by 8 bases, with 10 bases between the two germline ends. The CDR3 spans 13 residues. In germline, CDR1 is SGDLS, CDR2 YYNGEE. In DNA, the CDR3 is TGTGCCAGCAGCGTAAATCCCCGCGATGAGCAGTTCTTC. As protein: CASSVNPRDEQFF.

The chain carries TRBV11-2 and TRBJ1-2, with D perhaps TRBD1 (6 bases). Trimming took 1 base from V and 4 from J, leaving 13 bases between them. Germline V gene lookup returns CDR1 SGHAT and CDR2 FQNNGV. CDR3 size: 15 residues. The DNA for the CDR3 is TGTGCCAGCAGCTTAGGGCAGGGGTACAGCTATGGCTACACCTTC. Its protein is CASSLGQGYSYGYTF.

V gene TRBV6-6 combines with J gene TRBJ1-2; D is perhaps TRBD1 (6 bases). The CDR3 runs 13 residues. The V gene's germline CDR1 is MNHNY and CDR2 SVGAGI (reference sequence). V was shortened by 0 bases and J by 11 bases, with 13 bases between the two germline ends. Here the CDR3 DNA reads TGTGCCAGCAGTTACTCACAGGTTCAGGGGTACACCTTC. Amino acids: CASSYSQVQGYTF.

This clone was seen only once. This chain joins TRBV18 and TRBJ2-7; D is unclear. Germline V CDR1 and CDR2: KGHSH, LQKENI. The CDR3 extends over 14 amino acids. V was shortened by 2 bases and J by 2 bases, with 10 bases between the two germline ends. CDR3 nucleotide sequence: TGTGCCAGCTCACCAGGTCAGGATCCCTACGAGCAGTACTTC. Its protein product is CASSPGQDPYEQYF. Complete variable domain (other parts from reference TRBV18 and TRBJ2-7): NAGVMQNPRHLVRRRGQEARLRCSPMKGHSHVYWYRQLPEEGLKFMVYLQKENIIDESGMPKERFSAEFPKEGPSILRIQQVVRGDSAAYFCASSPGQDPYEQYFGPGTRLTVT.

The chain links TRBV29-1 to TRBJ2-5, with D possibly matching TRBD2 (7 bases). CDR1 and CDR2 from the germline V gene are SQVTM and ANQGSEA. CDR3 length: 13 amino acids. The V and J ends lost 4 bases and 4 bases respectively, with 13 bases between them. CDR3 sequence reads: CSVGGGGGETQYF. The CDR3 DNA follows: TGCAGCGTTGGGGGGGGAGGGGGAGAGACCCAGTACTTC.

The V call is TRBV2, the J call TRBJ2-2; TRBD1 matches 7 bases. Germline trimming cut 6 bases from V and 5 bases from J; bases unmatched to any gene: 6. CDR3 length equals 14 residues. Germline CDR1 reads SNHLY; CDR2 reads FYNNEI. CDR3 bases: TGTGCCAGCAGACAGGGGCCGGGGACCGGGGAGCTGTTTTTT. Amino acids: CASRQGPGTGELFF.

The J gene is TRBJ1-5, the V gene TRBV18, with D perhaps matching TRBD1 (5 bases). The CDR3 runs to 14 residues. CDR1 and CDR2 from the germline V gene are KGHSH and LQKENI. Between the trimmed V and J ends, which lost 6 bases and 0 bases, there was a span of 9 bases. CDR3 residues: CASSPGLSNQPQHF. The CDR3 DNA reads TGTGCCAGCTCGCCGGGACTTAGCAATCAGCCCCAGCATTTT.

The CDR3 bases are TGTGCCAGCAGTGTCCCGGGACAGGGGTTGAACACTGAAGCTTTCTTT. It specifies CASSVPGQGLNTEAFF. The genes are TRBV6-1 and TRBJ1-1; 10 nucleotides agree with TRBD1. The V gene end was trimmed by 4 bases and the J gene end by 0 bases; junction bases not matched to a gene: 5. The CDR3 is 16 amino acids. Germline V gene data show CDR1 as MNHNS and CDR2 as SASEGT.

This rearrangement joins TRBV19 to TRBJ2-4; 8 nucleotides match TRBD1. V lost 4 bases and J lost 5; bases outside the gene matches: 13. The CDR3 runs to 17 residues. CDR1 and CDR2 (germline): LNHDA, SQIVND (reference sequence). DNA for the CDR3: TGTGCCAGTAGTAAGTTCGGGCAGGGGGCGATCGAAAACATTCAGTACTTC. It encodes CASSKFGQGAIENIQYF.

V and J are TRBV28 and TRBJ2-7; D not certain. The germline CDR1 and CDR2 sequences are MDHEN and SYDVKM. CDR3 length: 10 residues. V was trimmed by 8 bases and J by 1 base, leaving 3 bases between them. Here the CDR3 reads CASQSYEQYF. In nucleotides, the CDR3 is TGTGCCAGCCAATCCTACGAGCAGTACTTC.

The V call is TRBV11-2, the J call TRBJ2-1; the match to TRBD1 covers 7 bases. Trimming took 7 bases from V and 0 from J; bases not matched to a gene: 6. The germline V gene has CDR1 SGHAT and CDR2 FQNNGV. The CDR3 is 15 amino acids. CDR3 in amino acids: CASTPDRSSYNEQFF. The CDR3 region has the DNA TGTGCCAGCACCCCGGACAGGAGCTCCTACAATGAGCAGTTCTTC.

The J gene is TRBJ1-2, the V gene TRBV2; D not certain. The CDR3 runs 14 residues. CDR1 and CDR2 from the germline V gene are SNHLY and FYNNEI. Trimming removed 2 bases at V and 5 bases at J, with 12 bases between. As DNA, the CDR3 is TGTGCCAGCAGTGAAACCCGGGAGAGGTATGGCTACACCTTC. This codes for CASSETRERYGYTF.

V usage is TRBV14 and J usage is TRBJ1-2; D call uncertain. Between the trimmed V and J ends, which lost 5 bases and 0 bases, there was a span of 10 bases. CDR1 and CDR2 from the germline V gene are SGHDN and FVKESK. The CDR3 totals 14 residues. CDR3 bases: TGTGCCAGCAGCAGAGGCGGTTCTAACTATGGCTACACCTTC. It translates to CASSRGGSNYGYTF.

The rearrangement joins TRBV6-1 to TRBJ1-1; D ambiguous. Germline values: CDR1 MNHNS, CDR2 SASEGT. V dropped 2 bases and J dropped 0 bases, with 4 bases sitting between them. The CDR3 contains 13 residues. The chain's CDR3 is CASSETMNTEAFF. The CDR3 region has the DNA TGTGCCAGCAGTGAAACAATGAACACTGAAGCTTTCTTT.